The T cell receptor (beta chain) described here comes from a study of T-cell memory formation after mild COVID-19. About the research overall: In these data, TCR clusters were largely donor specific.

This clonotype has only a few counts. Its specificity is not known. Study results and limitations: A subset of responding clones appeared in pre-infection memory, suggesting cross-reactive memory joined. Among clones peaking at day 37 in the second wave, SARS-CoV-2 specificity remained unconfirmed.

A single record per CDR3 protein comes from TCRdb applying MiXCR to the 5' RACE reads. Of some 600,000 distinct CDR3 sequences listed, about 18% are singletons. Sequencing input: PBMCs or a T cell subset sorted from them (not recorded which). This TCR came from an adult woman who had mild COVID-19 (a few samples of this study predate the infection). Cell type and time point are not known.

This chain's CDR3 is CASSYSTGGDEQFF. The CDR3 bases are TGTGCCAGCAGTTACTCGACTGGGGGCGATGAGCAGTTCTTC. The chain couples TRBV6-5 to TRBJ2-1; D perhaps matches TRBD1 (6 bases). With 0 bases removed from V and 8 bases from J, the gap between germline ends came to 11 bases. Germline CDR1 is MNHEY and CDR2 is SVGAGI. This CDR3 is built from 14 residues.